This T cell receptor beta chain appears in the sequencing data of a study of blood T cells in healthy people across ages (dated by TCRdb to the mid-2010s). Study-level background: Template switching captured roughly one uniquely barcoded TCR beta cDNA molecule per two T cells in model experiments. To track age-related changes in TCR beta repertoire diversity, the study relied on deep sequencing normalized with unique cDNA molecular identifiers. The donors were divided into four age groups: young (average around 16 years), middle-aged (about 39), aged (about 62) and long-lived (about 80). For two donors (one aged 18 to 30 and one aged 80 or older), the study analyzed two additional independent replicas of 1 million unique cDNA reads from the same blood draw. Study-wide conclusions, independent of this receptor: Estimates of total diversity from one million sequenced T cells were regarded as lower bounds and underestimates. Since profiling was done on bulk unsorted PBMCs, naive and antigen-experienced compartments could not be conclusively compared. The CMV infection status of donors was not known, potentially confounding age-related changes in expanded clonotypes. As age increased, observed TCR beta diversity per million T cells dropped in a roughly linear way, and a significant reduction was already evident by age roughly 36. There was a strong correlation between observed TCR beta diversity and the percentage of naive T cells measured by flow cytometry. Compared with the aged group, the long-lived group had more naive CD4+ T cells, fewer expanded clones and increased TCR diversity, a pattern suggesting age selection.

Library generation was performed with 5' RACE. The reads were generated on an Illumina HiSeq 2500. A second 7 to 11 cycle PCR used a sample-barcoded 5' primer and a J-beta primer mix. A unique molecular identifier was introduced onto each TCR beta cDNA molecule by a template-switch 5' adaptor carrying 12 random nucleotides. At least 2.5 million CDR3-containing paired-end reads were obtained from each sample. First-strand cDNA was synthesized from all RNA with the Mint cDNA synthesis kit, primed by a TRBC-specific oligonucleotide. Following uracil-DNA glycosylase treatment, all cDNA underwent a first 18-cycle PCR with the universal primers M1SS and BC2_uni_R. For the original study's pipeline: For normalization, 1 million high-quality reads were randomly selected from each sample, with every read carrying a distinct molecular identifier. Instead of being binned into consensus sequences, reads with shared molecular identifiers were discarded. MiTCR, set to a Q25 quality threshold and the strictest error-elimination algorithm, was used for CDR3 identification, clonotype clustering and error correction. Lower-bound total TCR beta diversity was estimated with a nonparametric unseen species model using Euler transformation. Using fastp trimming at Q25 and MiXCR clonotype assembly, TCRdb reanalyzed the public sequencing data and kept in-frame beta chains. Each entry is one CDR3 protein sequence, shown with its most common DNA and genes. The V and J calls, along with clone size, are taken from TCRdb and not from the paper's own processing. Recorded for this sample are some 560,000 distinct CDR3 sequences; around a quarter of them occurred a single time. The ten top clones hold approximately 3.7% of the sample.

Systemically healthy Caucasian individuals from Russia, some 40 in total and aged about 6 to 100 years, were included as donors. Roughly 10 milliliters of peripheral blood were drawn from each donor into EDTA-treated Vacutainer tubes. Ficoll-Paque density-gradient centrifugation was used to isolate PBMCs, with at least 6.5 million obtained per sample. Total RNA, at least 6 micrograms per sample, was extracted from PBMCs with Trizol reagent. The percentages of naive CD45RAhigh/CD27high T cells were determined by flow cytometry on a PBMC aliquot from every donor. Comments on this clonotype: There is no known antigen for this receptor. The record has no base qualities; no much larger clone is one base away.

The same sample was also used in a study of T cells of mothers and their children. According to the second study: The donors were nine systemically healthy Caucasian individuals, made up of three mothers and their six children. cDNA synthesis consumed the entire amount of extracted RNA, loaded at approximately 1.5 ug RNA in each 15 ul reaction. Sample barcodes and 2-4 random nucleotides were added via the M1S primer in the second PCR. Over 8.5 million TCR beta CDR3 reads were obtained for each mother, and around 3 million reads were obtained for each child. Thymic selection shapes the output of TCR recombination in a similar way in related and unrelated pairs, and inherited differences have a minor effect. Normalized repertoire overlap in related mother-child pairs was always slightly higher than in unrelated mother-child pairs, but the difference was never significant. No persistent microchimeric T cell clones were found, with a detection sensitivity of approximately 95 clones per million clonotypes. In the study, deep NGS was used to compare the TCR beta repertoires of mothers and children, and features distinguishing related mother-child pairs from unrelated individuals were sought. On average, the children were roughly 12 +/- 4 years old, while the mothers were roughly 36 +/- 4 years old. After adapter ligation with NEBNext reagents, the libraries were sequenced on Illumina HiSeq 2000 with 100+100 nt paired-end reads. To avoid cross-contamination, the mother libraries and the child libraries were prepared a month apart and sequenced in separate runs. Between about 500,000 and 2,100,000 distinct TCR beta clonotypes were identified per donor. Naive TCR beta clonotypes were estimated from low-frequency clonotypes matched to each donor's FACS-determined naive share, without sorting.

The clonotype originates from a boy aged 2 to 9 in good health. The source material was blood.

The CDR3 region: CSGTLGRQETQYF. The DNA reads as follows: TGCAGCGGGACCCTAGGGCGGCAAGAGACCCAGTACTTC. This sequence uses TRBV29-1 and TRBJ2-5, with the D segment identity uncertain. V drops 7 bases and J drops 2 bases, leaving 14 bases in between. The germline V gene provides CDR1 SQVTM and CDR2 ANQGSEA. The CDR3 goes from the cysteine to the phenylalanine over 13 residues. Only the CDR3 DNA is retained, 39 bases long and in frame from the first base.